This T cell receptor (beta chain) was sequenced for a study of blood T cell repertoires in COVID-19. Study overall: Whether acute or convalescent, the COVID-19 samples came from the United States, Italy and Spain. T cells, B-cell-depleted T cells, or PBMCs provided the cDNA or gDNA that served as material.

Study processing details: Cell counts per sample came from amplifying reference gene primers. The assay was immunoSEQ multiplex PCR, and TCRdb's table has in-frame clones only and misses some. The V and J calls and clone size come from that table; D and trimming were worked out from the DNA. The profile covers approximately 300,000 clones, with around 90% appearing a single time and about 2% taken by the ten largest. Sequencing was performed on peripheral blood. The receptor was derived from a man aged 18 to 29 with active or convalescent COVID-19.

The CDR3: CASGRTGPQETQYF. The CDR3 coding sequence is TGTGCTAGTGGACGGACAGGGCCTCAAGAGACCCAGTACTTC. The rearrangement links TRBV12-5 to TRBJ2-5; 8 bases align to TRBD1. The CDR3 has 14 amino acids. Germline CDR1 LGHNT, CDR2 FRNRAP. The V gene end was trimmed by 6 bases and the J gene end by 2 bases; junction bases not matched to a gene: 5.